This passage covers 15 T cell receptor beta chains from one sample sequenced in a study of blood T cell repertoires in COVID-19. The repertoire was sequenced with immunoSEQ multiplex PCR; TCRdb's copy has only in-frame clones and lacks some. Among roughly 240,000 clones listed, about 88% were seen once. The sample taken for sequencing was peripheral blood. These receptors were taken from a man aged 18 to 35 with active or convalescent COVID-19.

The chain employs TRBV12-3 or TRBV12-4 and TRBJ1-1; D is unresolved. The V end was cut by 8 bases, the J end by 3 bases, with 13 bases between. CDR3 length: 13 residues. The CDR3 DNA reads TGTGCCAGCTCTCTGGAGGAATACACTGAAGCTTTCTTT. Translation: CASSLEEYTEAFF.

The V gene is TRBV27, the J gene TRBJ1-1; D uncertain. Germline-derived CDR1 and CDR2 are MNHEY and SMNVEV (reference sequence). This CDR3 has 15 amino acids. V was cut by 0 bases and J by 5 bases, with 13 bases left in between. For the CDR3, the DNA is TGTGCCAGCAGTTTATCGATAATTGGGCAAACTGAAGCTTTCTTT. This codes for CASSLSIIGQTEAFF.

The V gene is TRBV15, the J gene TRBJ2-3, with D maybe TRBD1 (6 bases). Germline V gene lookup returns CDR1 LNHNV and CDR2 YYDKDF (reference sequence). This CDR3 is 14 amino acids long. V was clipped by 5 bases and J by 2 bases, with 11 bases between them. CDR3 residues: CATSQGSNTDTQYF. The CDR3 DNA follows: TGTGCCACCAGCCAGGGGTCCAACACAGATACGCAGTATTTT.

This clone was found once. J is TRBJ2-4 and V is TRBV4-2, with TRBD2 matching over 7 bases. The germline V gene encodes CDR1 LGHNA and CDR2 YNFKEQ. Trimming took 1 base from V and 2 from J; bases not matched to a gene: 8. The CDR3 has 17 residues. The CDR3 bases are TGTGCCAGCAGCCAAGTCGGGGCGGGAGACTCCAAAAACATTCAGTACTTC. It specifies CASSQVGAGDSKNIQYF.

The chain joins TRBV29-1 to TRBJ2-7; 9 nucleotides agree with TRBD2. This CDR3 is built from 18 residues. V lost 0 bases and J lost 2; bases outside the gene matches: 14. CDR1 is SQVTM and CDR2 is ANQGSEA in the germline V gene. Here the CDR3 reads CSVEDGTDLAGRPYEQYF. Here the CDR3 DNA reads TGCAGCGTTGAAGATGGGACAGACCTAGCGGGGCGGCCCTACGAGCAGTACTTC.

A note on this clone: At the DNA level, this CDR3 is encoded by other sequences in the same sample as well. The V gene is TRBV5-1, the J gene TRBJ1-2; D not resolved. V was trimmed by 0 bases and J by 4 bases, leaving 10 bases between them. The CDR3 runs to 14 residues. Germline lookup yields CDR1 SGHRS and CDR2 YFSETQ. The CDR3 DNA follows: TGCGCCAGCAGCTTGGCCACGGGGTCCTATGGCTACACCTTC. It translates to CASSLATGSYGYTF. Using reference TRBV5-1 and TRBJ1-2 for the parts outside the CDR3, the full variable domain is KAGVTQTPRYLIKTRGQQVTLSCSPISGHRSVSWYQQTPGQGLQFLFEYFSETQRNKGNFPGRFSGRQFSNSRSEMNVSTLELGDSALYLCASSLATGSYGYTFGSGTRLTVV.

This chain joins TRBV19 and TRBJ1-2; perhaps TRBD1 as D (5 bases). This CDR3 contains 12 residues. Germline CDR1 LNHDA, CDR2 SQIVND (reference sequence). Trimming removed 3 bases from V and 7 bases from J, with 9 bases in between. The CDR3 DNA sequence: TGTGCCAGTAGTATCGGGGGATCTGGCTACACCTTC. Residues: CASSIGGSGYTF. Drawing the rest from reference TRBV19 and TRBJ1-2, the complete variable domain is DGGITQSPKYLFRKEGQNVTLSCEQNLNHDAMYWYRQDPGQGLRLIYYSQIVNDFQKGDIAEGYSVSREKKESFPLTVTSAQKNPTAFYLCASSIGGSGYTFGSGTRLTVV.

The V call is TRBV4-2, the J call TRBJ2-3; D perhaps matches TRBD2 (5 bases). Germline V lookup: CDR1 LGHNA, CDR2 YNFKEQ. Trimming took 2 bases from V and 1 from J, leaving 13 bases between them. This CDR3 has 16 amino acids. The CDR3, as DNA: TGTGCCAGCAGCCAAATAGAAACGAGGGGCACAGATACGCAGTATTTT. It specifies CASSQIETRGTDTQYF.

The genes are TRBV9 and TRBJ2-3; TRBD1 matches 10 bases. V shed 4 bases and J 2 bases; nucleotides not matched to a gene: 1. This CDR3 is 14 amino acids long. Germline V gives CDR1 SGDLS, CDR2 YYNGEE. The CDR3 sequence is CASSRQGATDTQYF. The CDR3 DNA follows: TGTGCCAGCAGCCGACAGGGGGCCACAGATACGCAGTATTTT.

The rearrangement links TRBV19 to TRBJ2-3; TRBD2 agrees at 10 bases. V was pared by 4 bases and J by 3 bases, with 4 bases of the junction left unmatched. The germline gives CDR1 LNHDA, CDR2 SQIVND (reference sequence). The CDR3 is made up of 15 amino acids. The CDR3 loop reads CASSTQLAGTDTQYF. CDR3 nucleotides: TGTGCCAGTAGTACCCAACTAGCGGGAACAGATACGCAGTATTTT.

This chain joins TRBV29-1 and TRBJ1-2; weak D call: TRBD1 (5 bases). CDR3 length equals 11 residues. The germline V gene encodes CDR1 SQVTM and CDR2 ANQGSEA. V lost 7 bases and J 2 bases, leaving 8 bases between the germline ends. The CDR3 nucleotides read TGCAGCGGCAGGGTGAACTATGGCTACACCTTC. This encodes CSGRVNYGYTF.

The V and J genes are TRBV6-5 and TRBJ1-4; 7 bases fit TRBD1. Germline lookup yields CDR1 MNHEY and CDR2 SVGAGI. The CDR3 extends over 15 amino acids. V was clipped by 6 bases and J by 5 bases; unmatched bases: 9. The CDR3 loop is CASRPPGQRNEKLFF. The CDR3 DNA reads as TGTGCCAGCAGGCCACCGGGACAGAGAAATGAAAAACTGTTTTTT.

This chain joins TRBV9 and TRBJ2-7; 8 nucleotides line up with TRBD1. Germline CDR1 SGDLS, CDR2 YYNGEE. The CDR3 runs 14 residues. J was trimmed by 3 bases and V by 3 bases; bases with no gene match: 5. The CDR3 region has the DNA TGTGCCAGCAGCGCCCGGACAGGGAGCTACGAGCAGTACTTC. It yields the protein CASSARTGSYEQYF. Based on the CDR3 plus reference TRBV9 and TRBJ2-7, the full variable domain is DSGVTQTPKHLITATGQRVTLRCSPRSGDLSVYWYQQSLDQGLQFLIQYYNGEERAKGNILERFSAQQFPDLHSELNLSSLELGDSALYFCASSARTGSYEQYFGPGTRLTVT.

This chain uses TRBV4-1 with TRBJ2-1; D is possibly TRBD2 (5 bases). With 3 bases removed from V and 2 bases from J, the gap between germline ends came to 14 bases. Germline assignment: CDR1 MGHRA and CDR2 YSYEKL. The CDR3 runs 16 residues. CDR3: CASSQDTRIPYNEQFF. The DNA of the CDR3 is TGCGCCAGCAGCCAGGATACTAGGATCCCCTACAATGAGCAGTTCTTC.

The genes are TRBV9 and TRBJ2-3; TRBD2 agrees at 7 bases. Germline trimming cut 3 bases from V and 6 bases from J; bases unmatched to any gene: 10. The CDR3 has 15 residues. The germline gives CDR1 SGDLS, CDR2 YYNGEE. CDR3 sequence reads: CASSALGGAGDTQYF. For the CDR3, the DNA is TGTGCCAGCAGCGCCCTCGGGGGAGCGGGGGATACGCAGTATTTT.